Shown below are 2 T cell receptor beta chains from a single sample sequenced in a study of blood T cell repertoires in COVID-19. Method: immunoSEQ multiplex PCR; TCRdb's copy keeps in-frame clones and lacks some. Of 120,000 to 150,000 clones listed, around nine tenths were seen once; the top ten hold 8.6%. Sequenced material: peripheral blood. The receptors here all came from a woman aged 45-59 years with active or convalescent COVID-19.

CDR3 sequence reads: CASSYSTRNYEQYF. CDR3 DNA sequence: TGTGCCAGCAGTTACTCGACTAGGAACTACGAGCAGTACTTC. This chain links TRBV6-5 with TRBJ2-7; TRBD2 might be the D (6 bases). Trimming left V 0 bases short and J 3 bases short, with 9 bases between. The CDR3 contains 14 residues. Looked up from germline, CDR1 is MNHEY and CDR2 is SVGAGI.

This clone was observed once. The genes are TRBV7-2 and TRBJ2-3; D is possibly TRBD1 (6 bases). From germline, CDR1 is SGHTA and CDR2 FQGNSA. Trimming left V 4 bases short and J 0 bases short, with 8 bases between. CDR3 length: 14 amino acids. The chain's CDR3 is CASSSDRSTDTQYF. In DNA, the CDR3 is TGTGCCAGCAGCTCGGACAGAAGCACAGATACGCAGTATTTT. The full variable domain, completed using reference TRBV7-2 and TRBJ2-3, is GAGVSQSPSNKVTEKGKDVELRCDPISGHTALYWYRQSLGQGLEFLIYFQGNSAPDKSGLPSDRFSAERTGGSVSTLTIQRTQQEDSAVYLCASSSDRSTDTQYFGPGTRLTVL.